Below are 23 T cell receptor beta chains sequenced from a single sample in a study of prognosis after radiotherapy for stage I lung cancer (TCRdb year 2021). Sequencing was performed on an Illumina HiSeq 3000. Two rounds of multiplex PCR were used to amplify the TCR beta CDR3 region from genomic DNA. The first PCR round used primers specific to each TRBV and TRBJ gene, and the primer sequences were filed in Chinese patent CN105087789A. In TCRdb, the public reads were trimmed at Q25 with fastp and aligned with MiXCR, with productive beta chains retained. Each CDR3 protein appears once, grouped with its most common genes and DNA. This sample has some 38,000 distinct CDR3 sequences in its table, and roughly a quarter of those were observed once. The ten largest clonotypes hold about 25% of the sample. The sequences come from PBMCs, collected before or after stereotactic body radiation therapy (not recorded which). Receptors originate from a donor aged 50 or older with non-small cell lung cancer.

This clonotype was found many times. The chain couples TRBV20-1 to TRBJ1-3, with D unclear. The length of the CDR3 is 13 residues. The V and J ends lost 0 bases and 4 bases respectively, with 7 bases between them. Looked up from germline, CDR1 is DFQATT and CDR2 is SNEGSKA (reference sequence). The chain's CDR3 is CSARDNIGNTIYF. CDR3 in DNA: TGCAGTGCTAGAGATAACATCGGAAACACCATATATTTT.

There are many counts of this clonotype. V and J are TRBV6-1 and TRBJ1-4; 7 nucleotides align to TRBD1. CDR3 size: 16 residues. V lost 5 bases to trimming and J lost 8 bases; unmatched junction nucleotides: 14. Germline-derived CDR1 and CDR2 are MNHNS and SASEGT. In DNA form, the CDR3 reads TGTGCCAGCAGTCCTCAACGGGGGGACAGTGGGGAAAAACTGTTTTTT. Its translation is CASSPQRGDSGEKLFF.

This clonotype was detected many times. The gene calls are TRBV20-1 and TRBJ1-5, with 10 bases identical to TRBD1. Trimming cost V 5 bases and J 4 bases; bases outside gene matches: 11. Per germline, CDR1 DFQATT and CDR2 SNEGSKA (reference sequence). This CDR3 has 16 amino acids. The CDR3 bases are TGCAGTGCTGGAAGACAGGGGGCAATACAAAATCAGCCCCAGCATTTT. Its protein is CSAGRQGAIQNQPQHF.

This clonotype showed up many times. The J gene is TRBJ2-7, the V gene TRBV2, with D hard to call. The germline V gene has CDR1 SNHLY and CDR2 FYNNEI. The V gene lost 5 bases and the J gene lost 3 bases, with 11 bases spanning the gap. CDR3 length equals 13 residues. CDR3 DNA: TGTGCCAGCAGTCCTCCTGCCAGCTACGAGCAGTACTTC. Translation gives CASSPPASYEQYF.

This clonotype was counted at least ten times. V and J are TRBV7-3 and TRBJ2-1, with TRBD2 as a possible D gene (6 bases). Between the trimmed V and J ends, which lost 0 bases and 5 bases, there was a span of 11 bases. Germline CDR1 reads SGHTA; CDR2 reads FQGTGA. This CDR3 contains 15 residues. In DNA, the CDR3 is TGTGCCAGCAGCTTAACTGGGGGACTGAACAATGAGCAGTTCTTC. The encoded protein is CASSLTGGLNNEQFF.

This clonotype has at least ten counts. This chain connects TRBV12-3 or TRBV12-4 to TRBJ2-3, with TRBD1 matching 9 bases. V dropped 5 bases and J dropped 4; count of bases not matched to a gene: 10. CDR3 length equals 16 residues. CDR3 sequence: CASSPRGQGSADTQYF. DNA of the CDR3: TGTGCCAGCAGTCCTAGAGGACAGGGGTCGGCAGATACGCAGTATTTT.

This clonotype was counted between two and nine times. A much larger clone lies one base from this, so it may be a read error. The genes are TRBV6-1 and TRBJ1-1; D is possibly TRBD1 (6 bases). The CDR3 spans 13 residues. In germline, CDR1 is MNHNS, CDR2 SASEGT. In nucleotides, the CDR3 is TGTGCCGGCAGTGAAAGGGGGTTGCATGAAGCTTTCTTT. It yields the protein CAGSERGLHEAFF.

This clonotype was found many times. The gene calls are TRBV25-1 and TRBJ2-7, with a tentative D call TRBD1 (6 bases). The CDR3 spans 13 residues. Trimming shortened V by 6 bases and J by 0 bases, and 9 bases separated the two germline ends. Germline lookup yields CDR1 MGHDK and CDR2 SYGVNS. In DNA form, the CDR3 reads TGTGCCAGCAGAGGACAGCACTCCTACGAGCAGTACTTC. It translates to CASRGQHSYEQYF.

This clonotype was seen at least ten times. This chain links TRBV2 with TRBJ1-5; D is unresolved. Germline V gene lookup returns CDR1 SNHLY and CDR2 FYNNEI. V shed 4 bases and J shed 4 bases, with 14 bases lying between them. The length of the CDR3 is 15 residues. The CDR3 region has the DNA TGTGCCAGCAGTGGGGGAGGGCGCGGGAATCAGCCCCAGCATTTT. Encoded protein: CASSGGGRGNQPQHF.

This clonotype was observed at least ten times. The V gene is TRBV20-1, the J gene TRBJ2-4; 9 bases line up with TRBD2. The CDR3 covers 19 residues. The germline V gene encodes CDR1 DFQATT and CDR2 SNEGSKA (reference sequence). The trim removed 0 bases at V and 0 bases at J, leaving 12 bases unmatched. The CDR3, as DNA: TGCAGTGCTAGAGATAGGGCTAGCGGGGATTTCCTAGCCAAAAACATTCAGTACTTC. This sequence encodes CSARDRASGDFLAKNIQYF.

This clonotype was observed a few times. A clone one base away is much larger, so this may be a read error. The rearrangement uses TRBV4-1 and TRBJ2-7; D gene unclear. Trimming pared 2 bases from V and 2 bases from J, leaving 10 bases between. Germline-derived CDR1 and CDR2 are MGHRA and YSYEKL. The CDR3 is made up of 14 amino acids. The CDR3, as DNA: TGCGCCAGCAGCCAATACAGCTACCCCTACGAGCAGTACTTC. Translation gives CASSQYSYPYEQYF.

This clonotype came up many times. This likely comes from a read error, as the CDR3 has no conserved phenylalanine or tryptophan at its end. The CDR3, as DNA: TGCAGTGCAACATACTCGGGACTAGCGGGAGCCACCGGGGAGCTGTTTTAT. Translated: CSATYSGLAGATGELFY. The chain joins TRBV20-1 to TRBJ2-2; 14 positions agree with TRBD2. In germline, CDR1 is DFQATT, CDR2 SNEGSKA (reference sequence). This CDR3 is 17 amino acids long. V shed 6 bases, J shed 4 bases, and the junction held 10 bases outside the gene matches.

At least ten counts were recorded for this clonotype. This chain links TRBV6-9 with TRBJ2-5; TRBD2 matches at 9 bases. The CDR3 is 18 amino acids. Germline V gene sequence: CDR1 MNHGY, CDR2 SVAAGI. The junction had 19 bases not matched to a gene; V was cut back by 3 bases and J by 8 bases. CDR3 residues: CASSYRGSGLAGVPTQYF. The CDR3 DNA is TGTGCCAGCAGTTACCGCGGGTCTGGGTTAGCGGGAGTGCCCACCCAGTACTTC.

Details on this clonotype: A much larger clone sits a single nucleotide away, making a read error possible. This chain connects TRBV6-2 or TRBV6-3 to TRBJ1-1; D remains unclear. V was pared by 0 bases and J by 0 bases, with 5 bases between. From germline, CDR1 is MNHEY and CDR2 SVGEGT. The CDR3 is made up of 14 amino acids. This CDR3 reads CASSYSSLNTEAFF. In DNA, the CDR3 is TGTGCCAGCAGTTACTCGTCGTTGAACACTGAAGCTTTCTTT.

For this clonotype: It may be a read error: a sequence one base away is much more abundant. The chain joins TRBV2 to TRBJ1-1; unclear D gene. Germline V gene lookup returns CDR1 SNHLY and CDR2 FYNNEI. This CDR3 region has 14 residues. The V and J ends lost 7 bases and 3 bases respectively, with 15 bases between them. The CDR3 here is CASTSTSGDTEAFF. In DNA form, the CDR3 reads TGTGCCAGCACTAGTACCTCCGGGGACACTGAAGCTTTCTTT. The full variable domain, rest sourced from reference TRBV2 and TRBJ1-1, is EPEVTQTPSHQVTQMGQEVILRCVPISNHLYFYWYRQILGQKVEFLVSFYNNEISEKSEIFDDQFSVERPDGSNFTLKIRSTKLEDSAMYFCASTSTSGDTEAFFGQGTRLTVV.

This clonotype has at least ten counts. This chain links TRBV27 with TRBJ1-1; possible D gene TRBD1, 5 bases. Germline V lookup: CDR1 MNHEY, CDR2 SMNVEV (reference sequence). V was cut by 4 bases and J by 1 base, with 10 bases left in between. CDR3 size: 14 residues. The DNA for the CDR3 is TGTGCCAGCAGTTATCAGGGAGGGAACACTGAAGCTTTCTTT. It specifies CASSYQGGNTEAFF.

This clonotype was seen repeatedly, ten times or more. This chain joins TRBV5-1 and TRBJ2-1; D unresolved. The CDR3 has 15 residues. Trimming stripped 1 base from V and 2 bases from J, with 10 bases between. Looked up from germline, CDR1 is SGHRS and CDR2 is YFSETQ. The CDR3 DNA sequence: TGCGCCAGCAGCTTGTTGGGTGTTCCCTACAATGAGCAGTTCTTC. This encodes CASSLLGVPYNEQFF.

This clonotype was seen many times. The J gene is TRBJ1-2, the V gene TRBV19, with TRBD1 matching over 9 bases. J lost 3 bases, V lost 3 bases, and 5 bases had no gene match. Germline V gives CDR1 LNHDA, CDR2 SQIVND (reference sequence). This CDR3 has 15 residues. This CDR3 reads CASSMHRGLDYGYTF. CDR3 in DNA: TGTGCCAGTAGTATGCACAGGGGGCTGGACTATGGCTACACCTTC.

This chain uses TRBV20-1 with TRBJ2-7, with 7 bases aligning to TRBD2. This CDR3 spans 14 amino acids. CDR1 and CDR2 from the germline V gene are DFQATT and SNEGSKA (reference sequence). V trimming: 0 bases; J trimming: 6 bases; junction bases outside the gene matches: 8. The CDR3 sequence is CSARDTGGTTEQYF. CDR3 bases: TGCAGTGCTAGAGATACTGGGGGGACTACCGAGCAGTACTTC.

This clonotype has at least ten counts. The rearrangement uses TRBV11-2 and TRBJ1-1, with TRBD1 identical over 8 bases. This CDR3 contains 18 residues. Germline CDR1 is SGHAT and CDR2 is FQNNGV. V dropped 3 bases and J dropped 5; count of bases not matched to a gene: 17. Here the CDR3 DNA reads TGTGCCAGCAGCTTCGGGCGCCTCCTTACAGGGGGGGCGACTGAAGCTTTCTTT. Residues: CASSFGRLLTGGATEAFF.

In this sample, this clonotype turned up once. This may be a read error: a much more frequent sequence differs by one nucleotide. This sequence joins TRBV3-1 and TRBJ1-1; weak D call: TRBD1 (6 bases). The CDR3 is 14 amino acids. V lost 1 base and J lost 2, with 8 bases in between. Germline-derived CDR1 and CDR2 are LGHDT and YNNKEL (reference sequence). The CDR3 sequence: CASSQVGQNTEAFF. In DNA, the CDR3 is TGTGCCAGCAGCCAAGTGGGACAAAACACTGAAGCTTTCTTT.

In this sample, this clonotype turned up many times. The CDR3 nucleotides read TGTGCCAGCAGTTACTCGATTTCCCGGGACGGATTTTACGAGCAGTACTTC. This gives the protein CASSYSISRDGFYEQYF. V usage is TRBV6-5 and J usage is TRBJ2-7; either TRBD1 or TRBD2 may supply D (5 bases each). This CDR3 has 17 residues. V lost 0 bases and J 4 bases, leaving 19 bases between the germline ends. The germline V gene has CDR1 MNHEY and CDR2 SVGAGI.

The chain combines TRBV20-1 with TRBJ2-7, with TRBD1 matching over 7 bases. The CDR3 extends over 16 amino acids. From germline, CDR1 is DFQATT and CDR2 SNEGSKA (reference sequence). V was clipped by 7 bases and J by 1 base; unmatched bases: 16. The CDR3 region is CSERLVGGTDSYEQYF. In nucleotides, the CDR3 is TGCAGTGAAAGGCTAGTGGGTGGGACAGATTCCTACGAGCAGTACTTC.